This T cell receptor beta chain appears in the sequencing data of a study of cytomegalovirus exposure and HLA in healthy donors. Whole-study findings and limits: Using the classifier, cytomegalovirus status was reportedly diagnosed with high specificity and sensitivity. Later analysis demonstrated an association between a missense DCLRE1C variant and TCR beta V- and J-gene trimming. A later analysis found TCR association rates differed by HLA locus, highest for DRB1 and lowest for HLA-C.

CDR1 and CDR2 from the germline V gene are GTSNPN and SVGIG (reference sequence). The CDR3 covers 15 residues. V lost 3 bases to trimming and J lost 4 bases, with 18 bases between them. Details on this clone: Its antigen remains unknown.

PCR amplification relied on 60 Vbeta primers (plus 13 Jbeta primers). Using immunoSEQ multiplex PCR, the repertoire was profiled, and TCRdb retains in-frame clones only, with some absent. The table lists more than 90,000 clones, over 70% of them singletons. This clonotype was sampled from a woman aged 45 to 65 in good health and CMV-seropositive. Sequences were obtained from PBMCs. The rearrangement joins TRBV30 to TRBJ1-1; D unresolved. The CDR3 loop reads CAWREDALMTTEAFF. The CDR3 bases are TGTGCCTGGAGGGAGGATGCTTTAATGACCACTGAAGCTTTCTTT.